This T cell receptor beta chain was captured by sequencing in a study of beta chain features in type 1 diabetes. Trimming stripped 0 bases from V and 0 bases from J, with 5 bases between. In germline, CDR1 is GTSNPN, CDR2 SVGIG (reference sequence). The CDR3 spans 14 residues. Study-level results: Highly expressing activated T cells could be over-counted with a cDNA template. Shorter TCRB CDR3s, moderately but significantly so, were found in Type 1 diabetes patients in all four CD4+ subsets.

Since all of the isolated RNA was reverse transcribed, expressed TCRB transcripts were what got sequenced. Repertoires were generated with immunoSEQ multiplex PCR, while TCRdb's copy carries only in-frame clones and drops some. The table includes 350,000 to 400,000 clones, less than 15% detected once. This clone was observed a few times. The antigen remains undetermined. The source is a woman between 18 and 29 years old in good health. Sequencing input: naive CD4+ T cells from blood. The chain recombines TRBV30 with TRBJ2-2; tentative D call: TRBD2 (5 bases). CDR3 residues: CAWSVLANTGELFF. CDR3 coding DNA: TGTGCCTGGAGTGTACTAGCGAACACCGGGGAGCTGTTTTTT.